This TCR beta chain was sequenced for a study of T cells after yellow fever vaccination. For the study at large: Fractions of low cell number were prepared using SMART-Seq v4 Ultra Low Input. Study-wide results and limits: A small share of clonotypes appeared in both CD4 and CD8 compartments.

Deletions cut 0 bases from V and 0 bases from J, with 11 bases between. Germline assignment: CDR1 SGHDT and CDR2 YYEEEE. The CDR3 is 16 amino acids. Many counts were recorded for this clonotype. As yet, its antigen is unknown. Template-switching 5'RACE yielded the TCR cDNA; a universal primer site and UMIs were added in the process. TCRdb independently ran MiXCR on the 5' RACE reads; one entry per CDR3 protein. Of 100,000 to 150,000 distinct CDR3 sequences listed, under 8.5% were seen once; the top ten hold roughly 2.5%. The sample here was CD4+ T cells sorted from PBMCs, taken approximately 11 days after the first yellow fever vaccination. V usage is TRBV5-6 and J usage is TRBJ2-3; weak D call: TRBD1 (5 bases). This clonotype was obtained from a man between 18 and 29 years old who received the YFV17D yellow fever vaccine. CDR3 nucleotides: TGTGCCAGCAGCTTGGGACAGTTTCCTAGCACAGATACGCAGTATTTT. Its translation is CASSLGQFPSTDTQYF.